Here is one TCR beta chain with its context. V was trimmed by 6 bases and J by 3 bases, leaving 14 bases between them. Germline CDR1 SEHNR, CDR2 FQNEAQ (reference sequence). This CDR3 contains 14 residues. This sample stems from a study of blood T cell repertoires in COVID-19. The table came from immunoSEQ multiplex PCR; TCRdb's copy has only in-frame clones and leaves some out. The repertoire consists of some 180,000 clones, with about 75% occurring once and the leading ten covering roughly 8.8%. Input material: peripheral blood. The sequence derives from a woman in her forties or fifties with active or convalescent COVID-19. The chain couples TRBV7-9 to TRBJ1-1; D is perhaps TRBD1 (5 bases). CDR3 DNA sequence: TGTGCCAGCAGGAAGGGCGGGGGGGACACTGAAGCTTTCTTT. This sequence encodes CASRKGGGDTEAFF. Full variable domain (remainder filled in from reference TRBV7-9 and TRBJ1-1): DTGVSQNPRHKITKRGQNVTFRCDPISEHNRLYWYRQTLGQGPEFLTYFQNEAQLEKSRLLSDRFSAERPKGSFSTLEIQRTEQGDSAMYLCASRKGGGDTEAFFGQGTRLTVV.